Below are 32 T cell receptor beta chains sequenced from a single sample in a study of T cells in Graves' hyperthyroidism and ophthalmopathy. Authors of the study amplified TCR beta CDR3 regions from RNA transcripts. In the first-round RT-PCR of the TCR CDR3, the HTBI primer set was used. TCRdb re-derived calls from the multiplex PCR reads in MiXCR, one entry per CDR3 protein. The data show 340,000 or so distinct CDR3 sequences, with under 25% seen just once and about 50% held by the top ten. Sequencing was performed on blood. Receptors originate from a woman aged 50 to 60 with Graves' hyperthyroidism.

The table lists this clonotype with many counts. The V gene is TRBV6-1, the J gene TRBJ1-6; D may be TRBD1 (6 bases). The CDR3 sequence is 15 residues long. The germline CDR1 and CDR2 sequences are MNHNS and SASEGT. V gave up 5 bases and J gave up 3 bases, with 11 bases separating them. CDR3 in DNA: TGTGCCAGCAGTTGGGGGCAGAACTATAATTCACCCCTCCACTTT. Amino acid sequence: CASSWGQNYNSPLHF.

This clonotype occurred many times. This chain connects TRBV11-2 to TRBJ2-1; D might be TRBD1 or TRBD2, each matching 5 bases. The CDR3 extends over 15 amino acids. Germline V gives CDR1 SGHAT, CDR2 FQNNGV. With 3 bases removed from V and 13 bases from J, the gap between germline ends came to 22 bases. Written as DNA, the CDR3 is TGTGCCAGCAGCTTGGGGCAGGGTGGGACGGGGTATCAGTTCTTC. Translated: CASSLGQGGTGYQFF.

In this sample, this clonotype turned up once. The V call is TRBV20-1, the J call TRBJ2-2; 11 bases align to TRBD2. Germline V CDR1 and CDR2: DFQATT, SNEGSKA (reference sequence). The CDR3 has 18 residues. V was clipped by 0 bases and J by 5 bases; unmatched bases: 11. The CDR3 is CSARDSLTSGRNTGELFF. Written as DNA, the CDR3 is TGCAGTGCTAGAGATTCACTAACTAGCGGGAGAAATACCGGGGAGCTGTTTTTT.

The table lists this clonotype with many counts. This sequence joins TRBV6-5 and TRBJ2-7, with TRBD1 as a possible D gene (6 bases). The CDR3 length is 15 residues. Germline V gene sequence: CDR1 MNHEY, CDR2 SVGAGI. Trimming removed 0 bases at V and 6 bases at J, with 15 bases between. The CDR3 region is CASSYSSKPGAEQYF. The CDR3 DNA follows: TGTGCCAGCAGTTACTCGAGTAAACCAGGGGCCGAGCAGTACTTC.

This clonotype was counted ten times or more. The chain joins TRBV2 to TRBJ2-3; TRBD2 aligns across 11 bases. Germline values: CDR1 SNHLY, CDR2 FYNNEI. The CDR3 spans 15 residues. V was clipped by 4 bases and J by 6 bases; unmatched bases: 6. The CDR3 loop is CASSATSGGRDTQYF. The DNA for the CDR3 is TGTGCCAGCAGTGCAACTAGCGGGGGCCGTGATACGCAGTATTTT.

The chain carries TRBV10-3 and TRBJ2-2; no clear D. The germline V and J ends were trimmed by 6 bases and 1 base, with 0 bases remaining between them. The CDR3 extends over 11 amino acids. The germline V gene encodes CDR1 ENHRY and CDR2 SYGVKD. Here the CDR3 DNA reads TGTGCCATCAGGAACACCGGGGAGCTGTTTTTT. As protein: CAIRNTGELFF.

This clonotype was counted many times. The genes are TRBV7-8 and TRBJ2-1; D not resolved. V was shortened by 1 base and J by 8 bases, with 15 bases between the two germline ends. This CDR3 is 15 amino acids long. In germline, CDR1 is SGHVS, CDR2 FQNEAQ. CDR3 residues: CASSLDGRSSDEQFF. The CDR3 nucleotides are TGTGCCAGCAGCTTAGATGGAAGGAGTTCGGATGAGCAGTTCTTC.

V and J are TRBV7-9 and TRBJ1-1; D is ambiguous. Trimming took off 1 base at V and 0 bases at J, with 9 bases between the two ends. Germline lookup yields CDR1 SEHNR and CDR2 FQNEAQ (reference sequence). The CDR3 extends over 15 amino acids. The CDR3 loop reads CASSLGRLLNTEAFF. The CDR3 nucleotides are TGTGCCAGCAGCTTAGGTAGGTTACTGAACACTGAAGCTTTCTTT.

In its sample, this clonotype was seen many times. The J gene is TRBJ2-7, the V gene TRBV28; 9 nucleotides line up with TRBD1. The CDR3 contains 12 residues. The junction had 6 bases not matched to a gene; V was cut back by 6 bases and J by 9 bases. Germline CDR1 is MDHEN and CDR2 is SYDVKM. The CDR3 reads CASSPRGQGQYF. The CDR3 coding sequence is TGTGCCAGCAGCCCCCGGGGACAGGGGCAGTACTTC.

The V and J genes are TRBV20-1 and TRBJ2-1; 11 nucleotides agree with TRBD2. V dropped 0 bases and J dropped 5; count of bases not matched to a gene: 9. The CDR3 extends over 17 amino acids. CDR1 is DFQATT and CDR2 is SNEGSKA in the germline V gene (reference sequence). As DNA, the CDR3 is TGCAGTGCTAGAGATCTGGTTAGCGGGAGGGGGCACAATGAGCAGTTCTTC. This gives the protein CSARDLVSGRGHNEQFF.

This clonotype showed up many times. The V and J genes are TRBV12-3 or TRBV12-4 and TRBJ1-3; a weak D match, TRBD1 (5 bases). V was trimmed by 2 bases and J by 4 bases, leaving 9 bases between them. CDR3 length equals 14 residues. The CDR3 region has the DNA TGTGCCAGCAGTTTAAGGGGATCCGGAAACACCATATATTTT. Translation: CASSLRGSGNTIYF.

This clonotype was recorded many times. The chain recombines TRBV2 with TRBJ2-4, with 9 nucleotides matching TRBD2. The junction had 3 bases not matched to a gene; V was cut back by 5 bases and J by 4 bases. The CDR3 has 14 amino acids. The germline gives CDR1 SNHLY, CDR2 FYNNEI. In nucleotides, the CDR3 is TGTGCCAGCAGTCAGACTAGCGGAAAAAACATTCAGTACTTC. This encodes CASSQTSGKNIQYF. The variable domain in full, with the rest retrieved from reference TRBV2 and TRBJ2-4, is EPEVTQTPSHQVTQMGQEVILRCVPISNHLYFYWYRQILGQKVEFLVSFYNNEISEKSEIFDDQFSVERPDGSNFTLKIRSTKLEDSAMYFCASSQTSGKNIQYFGAGTRLSVL.

This CDR3 is CASSRGSTGANVLTF. The DNA for the CDR3 is TGTGCCAGCAGCCGAGGCAGTACTGGGGCCAACGTCCTGACTTTC. This chain connects TRBV6-1 to TRBJ2-6; D gene ambiguous. The CDR3 is made up of 15 amino acids. Trimming shortened V by 6 bases and J by 2 bases, and 11 bases separated the two germline ends. Germline V lookup: CDR1 MNHNS, CDR2 SASEGT.

Regarding this clonotype: A much larger clone differs from this one at a single base, so this may be a read error. The gene calls are TRBV3-1 and TRBJ2-1, with TRBD1 identical over 12 bases. Germline V CDR1 and CDR2: LGHDT, YNNKEL (reference sequence). The trim removed 1 base at V and 7 bases at J, leaving 5 bases unmatched. This CDR3 spans 16 amino acids. CDR3 sequence reads: CASSQGRDRGLNEQFF. CDR3 DNA sequence: TGTGCCAGCAGCCAAGGCCGGGACAGGGGGCTTAATGAGCAGTTCTTC.

The sample holds many counts of this clonotype. The CDR3 is CSARDHSESYEQYF. Written as DNA, the CDR3 is TGCAGTGCTAGAGATCACTCCGAATCCTACGAGCAGTACTTC. The chain carries TRBV20-1 and TRBJ2-7; D uncertain. In germline, CDR1 is DFQATT, CDR2 SNEGSKA (reference sequence). This CDR3 contains 14 residues. Trimming removed 0 bases from V and 1 base from J, with 10 bases in between.

This clonotype was observed many times. The CDR3 spells CASSLIYEQFF. Here the CDR3 DNA reads TGTGCCAGCAGCTTAATCTATGAGCAGTTCTTC. The chain has TRBV5-6 and TRBJ2-1; no firm D call. V was clipped by 2 bases and J by 8 bases, with 5 bases between them. The CDR3 is 11 amino acids. Germline V gene sequence: CDR1 SGHDT, CDR2 YYEEEE.

Ten or more counts support this clonotype. V and J are TRBV7-3 and TRBJ2-6; 10 bases match TRBD2. V gave up 8 bases and J gave up 4 bases; unmatched junction bases: 5. The germline gives CDR1 SGHTA, CDR2 FQGTGA. This CDR3 contains 15 residues. CDR3 region: CASGLAGAGANVLTF. The CDR3 coding sequence is TGTGCCAGCGGGCTAGCGGGAGCCGGGGCCAACGTCCTGACTTTC.

This clonotype was counted between two and nine times. V usage is TRBV27 and J usage is TRBJ1-2; a weak D match, TRBD1 (5 bases). The CDR3 loop spans 13 amino acids. CDR1 MNHEY and CDR2 SMNVEV come from the germline V gene (reference sequence). V was trimmed by 5 bases and J by 1 base, leaving 8 bases between them. CDR3 amino acids: CASSPDNNYGYTF. The DNA for the CDR3 is TGTGCCAGCAGTCCGGACAATAACTATGGCTACACCTTC.

In this sample, this clonotype turned up a few times. The chain joins TRBV6-1 to TRBJ2-2; the D gene is possibly TRBD1 (6 bases). Trimming shortened V by 5 bases and J by 0 bases, and 13 bases separated the two germline ends. Looked up from germline, CDR1 is MNHNS and CDR2 is SASEGT. This CDR3 contains 16 residues. The CDR3 region has the DNA TGTGCCAGCAGTTATGAAGAGGGGGCGAACACCGGGGAGCTGTTTTTT. Amino acids: CASSYEEGANTGELFF.

Only a few counts were recorded for this clonotype. The chain uses TRBV15 and TRBJ2-3; D is unclear. CDR3 length: 15 amino acids. Germline CDR1 reads LNHNV; CDR2 reads YYDKDF (reference sequence). V was pared by 5 bases and J by 0 bases, with 12 bases between. The CDR3 nucleotides read TGTGCCACCAGCGGCGACTCTGTCAGCACAGATACGCAGTATTTT. Translation: CATSGDSVSTDTQYF.

This clonotype came up many times. The chain uses TRBV11-3 and TRBJ2-7, with 8 bases aligning to TRBD2. With V trimmed by 5 bases and J by 3 bases, 12 bases remained unmatched. CDR3 length: 16 amino acids. Germline V gene data show CDR1 as SGHNT and CDR2 as YENEEA. The DNA of the CDR3 is TGTGCCAGCAGCCTGATGGGCGGTAGCGGGGTCTACGAGCAGTACTTC. This codes for CASSLMGGSGVYEQYF.

In this sample, this clonotype turned up many times. The chain links TRBV20-1 to TRBJ2-7, with a tentative D call TRBD2 (5 bases). Germline values: CDR1 DFQATT, CDR2 SNEGSKA (reference sequence). This CDR3 comprises 13 residues. The V end lost 3 bases, the J end lost 3 bases, and 12 bases lay between the germline ends. Here the CDR3 reads CSASRLASYEQYF. In nucleotides, the CDR3 is TGCAGTGCTAGCAGGTTAGCGAGCTACGAGCAGTACTTC.

This chain links TRBV5-1 with TRBJ1-2, with a possible D match to TRBD1 (5 bases). The ends were cut back, 2 bases at V and 6 bases at J, with 23 bases in the middle. CDR3 length: 17 residues. Germline CDR1 is SGHRS and CDR2 is YFSETQ. CDR3 bases: TGCGCCAGCAGCTTTATTAACGTGCGGCAGGGAATCAATGGCTACACCTTC. Translating gives CASSFINVRQGINGYTF.

This clonotype was detected ten times or more. The chain joins TRBV2 to TRBJ2-7; tentatively, D is TRBD1 (6 bases). The V end lost 7 bases, the J end lost 5 bases, and 12 bases lay between the germline ends. In germline, CDR1 is SNHLY, CDR2 FYNNEI. The CDR3 is 12 amino acids. The CDR3 loop is CASTIQGNEQYF. For the CDR3, the DNA is TGTGCCAGCACTATACAGGGAAACGAGCAGTACTTC. Variable domain in full (rest from reference TRBV2 and TRBJ2-7): EPEVTQTPSHQVTQMGQEVILRCVPISNHLYFYWYRQILGQKVEFLVSFYNNEISEKSEIFDDQFSVERPDGSNFTLKIRSTKLEDSAMYFCASTIQGNEQYFGPGTRLTVT.

The V gene is TRBV5-5, the J gene TRBJ2-3; 12 positions match TRBD2. Germline CDR1 and CDR2: SGHKS and YYEKEE (reference sequence). The V and J ends lost 4 bases and 1 base, in that order; junction bases with no gene match: 1. The CDR3 consists of 15 residues. The CDR3 DNA sequence: TGTGCCAGCAGCCCTAGCGGGGGGGGCACAGATACGCAGTATTTT. Translating gives CASSPSGGGTDTQYF. The complete variable domain, with remaining parts taken from reference TRBV5-5 and TRBJ2-3, reads DAGVTQSPTHLIKTRGQQVTLRCSPISGHKSVSWYQQVLGQGPQFIFQYYEKEERGRGNFPDRFSARQFPNYSSELNVNALLLGDSALYLCASSPSGGGTDTQYFGPGTRLTVL.

This clonotype appeared a few times. The chain uses TRBV12-3 or TRBV12-4 and TRBJ2-5; D gene uncertain. This CDR3 region has 16 residues. Between the trimmed V and J ends, which lost 2 bases and 1 base, there was a span of 14 bases. The CDR3 sequence is CASSLQTLGIQETQYF. CDR3 nucleotides: TGTGCCAGCAGTTTACAGACTTTAGGGATCCAAGAGACCCAGTACTTC.

This clonotype showed up many times. The chain recombines TRBV5-1 with TRBJ2-7, with TRBD2 identical over 7 bases. The germline V gene has CDR1 SGHRS and CDR2 YFSETQ. This CDR3 region has 15 residues. V lost 3 bases, J lost 3 bases, and 9 bases stayed unmatched. The CDR3 DNA reads as TGCGCCAGCAGCTGGGAGGGGAGGGCCGACTACGAGCAGTACTTC. The encoded protein is CASSWEGRADYEQYF. Supplemented by reference TRBV5-1 and TRBJ2-7, the full variable domain reads KAGVTQTPRYLIKTRGQQVTLSCSPISGHRSVSWYQQTPGQGLQFLFEYFSETQRNKGNFPGRFSGRQFSNSRSEMNVSTLELGDSALYLCASSWEGRADYEQYFGPGTRLTVT.

This clonotype was observed many times. J is TRBJ2-3 and V is TRBV5-1; TRBD2 aligns across 8 bases. The length of the CDR3 is 14 residues. V lost 4 bases, J lost 6 bases, and 7 bases stayed unmatched. The germline gives CDR1 SGHRS, CDR2 YFSETQ. The CDR3 is CASSGGTRPDTQYF. CDR3 in DNA: TGCGCCAGCAGCGGCGGGACTAGGCCCGATACGCAGTATTTT.

The chain carries TRBV7-9 and TRBJ1-3; perhaps TRBD1 as D (5 bases). Germline loops: CDR1 SEHNR, CDR2 FQNEAQ (reference sequence). V was shortened by 5 bases and J by 0 bases, with 17 bases between the two germline ends. CDR3 length equals 17 residues. Here the CDR3 reads CASSPRGIEISGNTIYF. CDR3 nucleotide sequence: TGTGCCAGCAGCCCCCGGGGGATAGAAATCTCTGGAAACACCATATATTTT.

There are many counts of this clonotype. This chain uses TRBV3-1 with TRBJ1-2; D ambiguous. The CDR3 sequence is 12 residues long. Germline CDR1 reads LGHDT; CDR2 reads YNNKEL (reference sequence). V was clipped by 5 bases and J by 8 bases, with 12 bases between them. This chain's CDR3 is CASSFQGSGYTF. CDR3 DNA: TGTGCCAGCAGCTTCCAAGGGAGCGGCTACACCTTC.

V and J are TRBV3-1 and TRBJ2-1; 9 nucleotides line up with TRBD1. CDR1 and CDR2 (germline): LGHDT, YNNKEL (reference sequence). CDR3 length: 16 residues. The junction had 17 bases not matched to a gene; V was cut back by 4 bases and J by 13 bases. The CDR3, as DNA: TGTGCCAGCAGCCCTCAGGGGTGGGACAGGGACCAAGACCAGTTCTTC. This sequence encodes CASSPQGWDRDQDQFF.

This clonotype was detected ten times or more. The chain couples TRBV6-1 to TRBJ2-7, with 7 bases aligning to TRBD2. Germline V lookup: CDR1 MNHNS, CDR2 SASEGT. This CDR3 contains 15 residues. Unmatched junction bases numbered 4, after V lost 1 base and J lost 1 base. CDR3 coding DNA: TGTGCCAGCAGTGAAGTGTCCGGGGGGTCCTACGAGCAGTACTTC. This gives the protein CASSEVSGGSYEQYF.